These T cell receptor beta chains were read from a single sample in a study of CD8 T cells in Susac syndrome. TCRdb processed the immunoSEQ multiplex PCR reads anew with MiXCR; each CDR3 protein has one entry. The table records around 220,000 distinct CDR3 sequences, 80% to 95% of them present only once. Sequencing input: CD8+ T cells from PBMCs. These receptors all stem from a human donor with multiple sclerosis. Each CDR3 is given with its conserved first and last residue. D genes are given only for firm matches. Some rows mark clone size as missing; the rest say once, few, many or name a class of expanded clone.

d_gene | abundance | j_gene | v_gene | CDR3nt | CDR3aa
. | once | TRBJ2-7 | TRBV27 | TGTGCCAGCAAAGGCGGCAGGGATGAAGGCTCCTACGAGCAGTACTTC | CASKGGRDEGSYEQYF
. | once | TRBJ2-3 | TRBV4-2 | TGTGCCAGCAGCCAAGTCCCCTTGGGGGATACGCAGTATTTT | CASSQVPLGDTQYF
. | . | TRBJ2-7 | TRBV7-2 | TGTGCCAGCAGCTCACTAAGGCCCCCAATCTACGAGCAGTACTTC | CASSSLRPPIYEQYF
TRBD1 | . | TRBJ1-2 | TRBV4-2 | TGTGCCAGCAGCCAAGGGGAGGCGACAGGGGGCGGCTACACCTTC | CASSQGEATGGGYTF
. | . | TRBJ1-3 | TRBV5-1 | TGCGCCAGCAGGGAACAGGGAACGGACACCATATATTTT | CASREQGTDTIYF
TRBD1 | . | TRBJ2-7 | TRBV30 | TGTGCCTGGAGTGTAGGACAGGGACCCTTCTACGAGCAGTACTTC | CAWSVGQGPFYEQYF
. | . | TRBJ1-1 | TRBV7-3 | TGTGCCAGCAGCCTCGACGGATTCACTGAAGCTTTCTTT | CASSLDGFTEAFF
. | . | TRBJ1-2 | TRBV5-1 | TGCGCCAGCAGCTTGGGAAGGGACCACTATGGCTACACCTTC | CASSLGRDHYGYTF
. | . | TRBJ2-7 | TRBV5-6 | TGTGCCAGCAGCGGGGGGACTCCCTACGAGCAGTACTTC | CASSGGTPYEQYF
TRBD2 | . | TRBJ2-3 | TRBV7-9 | TGTGCCAGCAGCTTTGTGTTAGCGGGGGATCTAGATACGCAGTATTTT | CASSFVLAGDLDTQYF
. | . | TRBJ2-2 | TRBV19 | TGTGCCAGTAGTATCACGGTCGGAGGGGACGGTGGCGGGGAGCTGTTTTTT | CASSITVGGDGGGELFF
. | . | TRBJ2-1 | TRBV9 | TGTGCCAGCAGCGTAGCGGCTAGCGAGGGCAATGAGCAGTTCTTC | CASSVAASEGNEQFF
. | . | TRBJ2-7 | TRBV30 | TGTGCCTGGAGTTCTGAAACGGACGAGCAGTACTTC | CAWSSETDEQYF
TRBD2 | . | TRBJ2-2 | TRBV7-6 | TGTGCCAGCAGCCAACCGGGACTAGCGGGGGGGATACCCCACACCGGGGAGCTGTTTTTT | CASSQPGLAGGIPHTGELFF
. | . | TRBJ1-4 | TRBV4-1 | TGCGCCAGCAGCCAAGATTCGGGGGCAGGAGCGACTAATGAAAAACTGTTTTTT | CASSQDSGAGATNEKLFF
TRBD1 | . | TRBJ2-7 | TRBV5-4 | TGTGCCAGCAGGGAGGGACAGGCCTACGAGCAGTACTTC | CASREGQAYEQYF
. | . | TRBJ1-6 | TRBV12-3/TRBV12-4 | TGTGCCAGCAGCCCTCAGAATTCACCCCTCCACTTT | CASSPQNSPLHF
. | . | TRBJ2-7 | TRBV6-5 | TGTGCCAGCAGCTCAATTTTAGGCGAGCAGTACTTC | CASSSILGEQYF
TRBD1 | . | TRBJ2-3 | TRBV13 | TGTGCCAGCAGCTCGAATCTACCCGGGACAGGGCAGACCCGAGATACGCAGTATTTT | CASSSNLPGTGQTRDTQYF
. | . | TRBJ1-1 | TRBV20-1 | TGCAGTGGTACCGGGCCGGGGGCTGCTTTCTTT | CSGTGPGAAFF
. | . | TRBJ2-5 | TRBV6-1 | TGTGCCAGCAGTGAAGCCCCAGACAGCCAAGAGACCCAGTACTTC | CASSEAPDSQETQYF
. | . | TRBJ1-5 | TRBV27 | TGTGCCAGCAGTTTAAGGGCAGATAGCAATCAGCCCCAGCATTTT | CASSLRADSNQPQHF
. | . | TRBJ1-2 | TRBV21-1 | TGTGCCACCCCTCGGGGCAGGGATGATGGCTACACCTTC | CATPRGRDDGYTF
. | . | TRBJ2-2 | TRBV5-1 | TGCGCCAGCAGCTTGGACTTCTCCGAGGGGTCCGGGGAGCTGTTTTTT | CASSLDFSEGSGELFF
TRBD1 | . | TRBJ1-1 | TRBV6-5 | TGTGCCACCCTGCGGACAGGGGGTTTGAACACTGAAGCTTTCTTT | CATLRTGGLNTEAFF
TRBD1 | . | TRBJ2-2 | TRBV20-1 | TGCAGTGCTAGACAGGGGGCCGGGGAGCTGTTTTTT | CSARQGAGELFF
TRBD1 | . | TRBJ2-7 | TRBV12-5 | TGTGCTAGTGCCTTACCGGGACAGACCTACGAGCAGTACTTC | CASALPGQTYEQYF
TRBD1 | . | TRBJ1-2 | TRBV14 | TGTGCCAGCAGGCCTACAGGGGGCCAATGGGGCTACACCTTC | CASRPTGGQWGYTF
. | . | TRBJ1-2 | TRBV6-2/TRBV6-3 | TGTGCCAGCAGTTATCAAGCGGGCAGGAGTGATGGCTACACCTTC | CASSYQAGRSDGYTF
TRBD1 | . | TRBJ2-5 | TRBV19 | TGTGCCAGTAGCCCAAGGGACAGGGGGGAGACCCAGTACTTC | CASSPRDRGETQYF
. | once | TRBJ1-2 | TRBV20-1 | TGCAGTGCCGACAGTACTTCCAACTATGGCTACACCTTC | CSADSTSNYGYTF
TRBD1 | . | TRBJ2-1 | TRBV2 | TGTGCCAGCAGGGGGCCAGGGGGCAATGAGCAGTTCTTC | CASRGPGGNEQFF
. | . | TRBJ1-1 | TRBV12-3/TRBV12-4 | TGTGCCTTACGAGGGGGGTTACCAACCTTGTTCTTT | CALRGGLPTLFF
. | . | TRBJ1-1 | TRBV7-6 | TGTGCCAGCAGCTTGAGGGTCGCTAACACTGAAGCTTTCTTT | CASSLRVANTEAFF
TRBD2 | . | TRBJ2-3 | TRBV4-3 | TGCGCCAGCAGCCAAGTGGCGGGAGGGCCGAATACGCAGTATTTT | CASSQVAGGPNTQYF
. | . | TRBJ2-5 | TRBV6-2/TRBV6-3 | TGTGCCAGCAGTTACTTTCCGGGAGATTGGGGCGAGACCCAGTACTTC | CASSYFPGDWGETQYF
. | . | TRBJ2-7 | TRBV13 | TGTGCCAGCAGCTTAGGCCCTCGGAGCTACGAGCAGTACTTC | CASSLGPRSYEQYF
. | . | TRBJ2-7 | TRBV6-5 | TGTGCCAGCAGACCCGGGGTCGGGAGCTCCTACGAGCAGTACTTC | CASRPGVGSSYEQYF
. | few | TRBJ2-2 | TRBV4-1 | TGCGCCAGCAGCCAAGATCATGTCGACGGGGAGCTGTTTTTT | CASSQDHVDGELFF
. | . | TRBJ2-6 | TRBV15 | TGTGCCACCAGCAGAGATACGCAGGGCGATGGGGCCAACGTCCTGACTTTC | CATSRDTQGDGANVLTF
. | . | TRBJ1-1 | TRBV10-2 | TGCGCCAGCAGTCTCGGGCCTCAAGGGCCTACTGAAGCTTTCTTT | CASSLGPQGPTEAFF
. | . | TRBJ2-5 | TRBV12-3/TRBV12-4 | TGTGCCAGCAGTTTACCCCCAAGGCGGGTGGAAGAGACCCAGTACTTC | CASSLPPRRVEETQYF
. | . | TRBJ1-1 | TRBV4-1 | TGCGCCAGCAGCGGACAGTACACTGAAGCTTTCTTT | CASSGQYTEAFF
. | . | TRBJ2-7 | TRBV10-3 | TGTGCCATCACGATGGGGAAACAGGGTCTCCACGAGCAGTACTTC | CAITMGKQGLHEQYF
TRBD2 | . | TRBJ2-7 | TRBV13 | TGTGCCAGCAGCCCCCGCGGACTAGCGCTAAGCTCCTACGAGCAGTACTTC | CASSPRGLALSSYEQYF
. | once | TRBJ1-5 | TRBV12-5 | TGTGCTAGTGGCCCTCGGGGGAGTCAGCCCCAGCATTTT | CASGPRGSQPQHF
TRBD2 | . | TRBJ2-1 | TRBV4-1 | TGCGCCAGCAGCCAAGACCAGGCTAGCGGGAGGAATGAGCAGTTCTTC | CASSQDQASGRNEQFF
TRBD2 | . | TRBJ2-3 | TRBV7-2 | TGTGCCAGCAGCTTATTAGCGGGAGCGGTAGCAGATACGCAGTATTTT | CASSLLAGAVADTQYF
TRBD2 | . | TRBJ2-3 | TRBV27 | TGTGCCAGCAGTTTTAGACTAGCGGGAGTGGGCACAGATACGCAGTATTTT | CASSFRLAGVGTDTQYF
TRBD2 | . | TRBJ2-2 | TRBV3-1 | TGTGCCAGCAGCCAAAGGGCTGGACTAGAGCGGGACGGGGAGCTGTTTTTT | CASSQRAGLERDGELFF